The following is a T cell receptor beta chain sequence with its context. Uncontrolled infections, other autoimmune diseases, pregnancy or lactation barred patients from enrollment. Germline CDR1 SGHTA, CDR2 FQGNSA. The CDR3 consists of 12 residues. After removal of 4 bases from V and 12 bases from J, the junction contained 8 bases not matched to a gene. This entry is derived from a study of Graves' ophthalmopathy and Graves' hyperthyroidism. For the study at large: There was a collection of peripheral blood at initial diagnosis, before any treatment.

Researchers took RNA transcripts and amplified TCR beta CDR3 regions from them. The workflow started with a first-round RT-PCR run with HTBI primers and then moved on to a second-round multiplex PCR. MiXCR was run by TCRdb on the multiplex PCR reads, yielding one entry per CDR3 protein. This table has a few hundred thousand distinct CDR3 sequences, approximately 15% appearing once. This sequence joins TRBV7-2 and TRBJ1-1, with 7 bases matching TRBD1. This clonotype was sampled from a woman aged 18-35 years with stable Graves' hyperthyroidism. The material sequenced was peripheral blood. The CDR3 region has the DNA TGTGCCAGCAGCTCAACGGGACAGTTCTCTTTCTTT. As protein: CASSSTGQFSFF.